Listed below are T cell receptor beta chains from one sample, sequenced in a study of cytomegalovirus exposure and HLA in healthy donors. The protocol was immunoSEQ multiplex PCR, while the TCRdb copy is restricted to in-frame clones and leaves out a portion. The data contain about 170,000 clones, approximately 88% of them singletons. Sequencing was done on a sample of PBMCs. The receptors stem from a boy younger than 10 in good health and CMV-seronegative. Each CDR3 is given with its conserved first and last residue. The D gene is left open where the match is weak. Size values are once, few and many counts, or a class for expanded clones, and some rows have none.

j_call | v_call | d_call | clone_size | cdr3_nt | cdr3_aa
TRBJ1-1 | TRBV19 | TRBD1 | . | TGTGCCAGTAGTATAGATCCCGGGACAGTGAACACTGAAGCTTTCTTT | CASSIDPGTVNTEAFF
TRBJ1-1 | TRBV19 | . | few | TGTGCCAGTAGTAATGTGTTCTCCACTGAAGCTTTCTTT | CASSNVFSTEAFF
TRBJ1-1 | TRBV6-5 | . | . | TGTGCCAGCAGTTACTCACAGGCGACGAACACTGAAGCTTTCTTT | CASSYSQATNTEAFF
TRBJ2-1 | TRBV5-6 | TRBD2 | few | TGTGCCAGCAGCTTCGGCGGGAGGGGGTCCTACAATGAGCAGTTCTTC | CASSFGGRGSYNEQFF
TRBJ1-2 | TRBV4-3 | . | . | TGCGCCAGCAGCCAAGATATCGGGAAAACCTATGGCTACACCTTC | CASSQDIGKTYGYTF
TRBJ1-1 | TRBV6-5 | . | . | TGTGCCAGCAGCCACGATCGGGAGAACCCTGAAGCTTTCTTT | CASSHDRENPEAFF
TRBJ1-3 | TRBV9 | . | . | TGTGCCAGCAGCGCACAAAGGGGCTCTGGAAACGCCATATATTTT | CASSAQRGSGNAIYF
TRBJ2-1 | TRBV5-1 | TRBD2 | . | TGCGCCAGCAGCTCCCTAGCGGGGGGGCCGAATAAGCAGTTCTTC | CASSSLAGGPNKQFF
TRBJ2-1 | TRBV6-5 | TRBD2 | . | TGTGCCAGCAGTTACCGGCTAGCGGGTCACAATGAGCAGTTCTTC | CASSYRLAGHNEQFF
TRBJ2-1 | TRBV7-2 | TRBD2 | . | TGTGCCAGCAGCCCGAGACTAGCGGGAGGGCCCAGGGTTGAGCAGTTCTTC | CASSPRLAGGPRVEQFF
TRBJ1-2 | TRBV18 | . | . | TGTGCCAGCTCACCTGCCGGGGTGCTCAGAGGGGGCTACACCTTC | CASSPAGVLRGGYTF
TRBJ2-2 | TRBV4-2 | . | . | TGTGCCAGCAGTCGAATAGTGTCCGGGGAGCTGTTTTTT | CASSRIVSGELFF
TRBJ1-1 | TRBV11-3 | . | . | TGTGCCAGCAGCCCAGGTGGAGGGTCCAACACTGAAGCTTTCTTT | CASSPGGGSNTEAFF
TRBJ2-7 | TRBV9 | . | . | TGTGCCAGCAGCGTAGGTAGCTCCTACGAGCAGTACTTC | CASSVGSSYEQYF
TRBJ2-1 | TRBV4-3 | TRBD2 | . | TGCGCCAGCAGCCTTGGACTAGCGGGTAACAATGAGCAGTTCTTC | CASSLGLAGNNEQFF
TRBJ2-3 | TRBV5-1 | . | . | TGCGCCAGCAGCTTCGGGACTGGCGGGTCAGATACGCAGTATTTT | CASSFGTGGSDTQYF
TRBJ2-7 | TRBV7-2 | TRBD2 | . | TGTGCCAGCAGCTTAGTCCTAGCGGGGGGCGATGAGCAGTACTTC | CASSLVLAGGDEQYF
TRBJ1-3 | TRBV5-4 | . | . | TGTGCCAGCAGCCGAGGGACACCCTCTGGAAACACCATATATTTT | CASSRGTPSGNTIYF
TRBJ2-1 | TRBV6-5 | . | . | TGTGCCAGCAGACGGGACTCCCTTGGGAATGAGCAGTTCTTC | CASRRDSLGNEQFF
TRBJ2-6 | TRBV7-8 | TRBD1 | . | TGTGCCAGCAGCACGACCGGCAGGGGGCCCGGGGCCAACGTCCTGACTTTC | CASSTTGRGPGANVLTF
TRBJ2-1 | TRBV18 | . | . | TGTGCCAGCTCACCGGGCGGGGGCCGGTACTATGAGCAGTTCTTC | CASSPGGGRYYEQFF
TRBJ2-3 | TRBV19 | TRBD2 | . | TGTGCCAGTAGTGTAACTAGCGGGAGCGGCACAGATACGCAGTATTTT | CASSVTSGSGTDTQYF
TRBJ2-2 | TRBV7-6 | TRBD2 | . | TGTGCCAGCAGCTTGGGGACTAGCGGGACCTCGGAGCTGTTTTTT | CASSLGTSGTSELFF
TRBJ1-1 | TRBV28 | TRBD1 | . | TGTGCCAGCAGTCCTCAGGGGGCGAGCACTGAAGCTTTCTTT | CASSPQGASTEAFF
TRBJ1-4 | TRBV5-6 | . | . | TGTGCCAGCAGTACTACAGGCGCAACTAATGAAAAACTGTTTTTT | CASSTTGATNEKLFF
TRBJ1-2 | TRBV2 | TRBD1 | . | TGTGCCAGCAGTCGGGGGACAGGGGCGGATGGCTACACCTTC | CASSRGTGADGYTF
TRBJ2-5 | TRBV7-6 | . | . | TGTGCCAGCAGCCCGCATGTTAAGGATGGAGGGACCCAGTACTTC | CASSPHVKDGGTQYF
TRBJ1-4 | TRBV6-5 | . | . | TGTGCCAGCAGTTACGGCGGATTTAATGAAAAACTGTTTTTT | CASSYGGFNEKLFF
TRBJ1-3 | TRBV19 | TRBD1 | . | TGTGCCAGCGGTTTCCGGACAGGGAAGGGAAACACCATATATTTT | CASGFRTGKGNTIYF
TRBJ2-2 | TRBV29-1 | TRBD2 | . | TGCAGCGTTGTGGGACTAGTCGGCACCGGGGAGCTGTTTTTT | CSVVGLVGTGELFF
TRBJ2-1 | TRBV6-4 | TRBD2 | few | TGTGCCAGCAGTGAAAGCGCGGGACTAGCGAACAATGAGCAGTTCTTC | CASSESAGLANNEQFF
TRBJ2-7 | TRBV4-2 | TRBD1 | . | TGTGCCAGCAGCCCGGGACAGGACCTCTACGAGCAGTACTTC | CASSPGQDLYEQYF
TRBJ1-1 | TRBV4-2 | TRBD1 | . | TGTGCCAGCAGCCAAGAGGAGGGGGCATCCTTGATAGGCACTGAAGCTTTCTTT | CASSQEEGASLIGTEAFF
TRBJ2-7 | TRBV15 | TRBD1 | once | TGTGCCACCAGCTACCGGGACAGAGCATACGAGCAGTACTTC | CATSYRDRAYEQYF
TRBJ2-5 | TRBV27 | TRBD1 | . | TGTGCCAGCCCTAACCTACCGACAGGGGACCTTCAAGAGACCCAGTACTTC | CASPNLPTGDLQETQYF
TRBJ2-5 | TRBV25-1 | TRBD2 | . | TGTGCCAGCAGTGATTGGACTAGCGGGGCCGCGGCGACCCAGTACTTC | CASSDWTSGAAATQYF
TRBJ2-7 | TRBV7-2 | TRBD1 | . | TGTGCCAGCAGCTTAGTATCTGGGCAGGGGGCCGATCACTACGAGCAGTACTTC | CASSLVSGQGADHYEQYF
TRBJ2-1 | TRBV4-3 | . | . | TGCGCCAGCAGCCAGTCGACTAGTTCCAATGAGCAGTTCTTC | CASSQSTSSNEQFF
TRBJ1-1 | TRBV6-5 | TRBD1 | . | TGTGCCAGCAGTTACTCAATCGGGACAGCACTCACTGAAGCTTTCTTT | CASSYSIGTALTEAFF
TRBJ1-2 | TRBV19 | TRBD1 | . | TGTGCCAGTAGTATATCCCGGGACAGAGCTAACTATGGCTACACCTTC | CASSISRDRANYGYTF
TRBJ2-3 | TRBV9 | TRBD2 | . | TGTGCCAGCAGCCCCGGGACTAGCGGAAGCACAGATACGCAGTATTTT | CASSPGTSGSTDTQYF
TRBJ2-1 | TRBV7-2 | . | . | TGTGCCAGCAGCTTACGAACTGGCGGATACAATGAGCAGTTCTTC | CASSLRTGGYNEQFF
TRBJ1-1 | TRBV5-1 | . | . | TGCGCCAGCAGCTTTGAGGGGGTGGCGAACACTGAAGCTTTCTTT | CASSFEGVANTEAFF
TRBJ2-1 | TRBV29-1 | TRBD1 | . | TGCAGCGTTGAGCCGGGACAGGGTGGGAATGAGCAGTTCTTC | CSVEPGQGGNEQFF
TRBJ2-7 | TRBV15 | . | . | TGTGCCACCAGCACGCGGCGGGGAAGCTACGAGCAGTACTTC | CATSTRRGSYEQYF
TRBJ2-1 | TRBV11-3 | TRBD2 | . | TGTGCCAGCACCATTAGCGGGACCTCCGCTGAGCAGTTCTTC | CASTISGTSAEQFF
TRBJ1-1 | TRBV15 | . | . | TGTGCCACCAGCAGAGATTTAGGCGGGGGCACTGAAGCTTTCTTT | CATSRDLGGGTEAFF
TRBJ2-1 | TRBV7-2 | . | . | TGTGCCAGCAGCTTACCCCGGACAGTCGATGAGCAGTTCTTC | CASSLPRTVDEQFF
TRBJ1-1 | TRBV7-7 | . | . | TGTGCTAGCAGCCCCACCGGACTTCTGAACACTGAAGCTTTCTTT | CASSPTGLLNTEAFF
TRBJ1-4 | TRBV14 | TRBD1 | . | TGTGCCAGCAGCCCCTACAGGGGCCTTAATGAAAAACTGTTTTTT | CASSPYRGLNEKLFF
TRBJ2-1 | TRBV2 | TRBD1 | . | TGTGCCAGCAGTGAACCGCCCCCTGGACAGGGGAATGAGCAGTTCTTC | CASSEPPPGQGNEQFF
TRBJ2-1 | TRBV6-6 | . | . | TGTGCCAGCAGTTACTTCTCAGGGGGGTACAATGAGCAGTTCTTC | CASSYFSGGYNEQFF
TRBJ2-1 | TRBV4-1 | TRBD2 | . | TGCGCCAGCAGCCATAGCGGGGACTACAATGAGCAGTTCTTC | CASSHSGDYNEQFF
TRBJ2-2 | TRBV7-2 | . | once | TGTGCCAGCAGCCCCAGACTAGCCGGGGAGCTGTTTTTT | CASSPRLAGELFF
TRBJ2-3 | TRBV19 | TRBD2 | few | TGTGCCAGTAGTATGACAGCGGGAGGCCCAGATACGCAGTATTTT | CASSMTAGGPDTQYF